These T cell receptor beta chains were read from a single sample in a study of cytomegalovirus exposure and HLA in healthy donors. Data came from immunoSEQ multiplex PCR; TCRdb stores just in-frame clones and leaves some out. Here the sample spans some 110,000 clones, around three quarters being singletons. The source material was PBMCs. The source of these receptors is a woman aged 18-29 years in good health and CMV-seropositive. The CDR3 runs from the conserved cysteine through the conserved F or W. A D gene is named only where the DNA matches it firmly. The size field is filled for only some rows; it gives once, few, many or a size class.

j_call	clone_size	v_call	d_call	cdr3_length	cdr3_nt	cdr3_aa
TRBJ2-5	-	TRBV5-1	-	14	TGCGCCAGCAGCTTTGGGGGGGCACAAGAGACCCAGTACTTC	CASSFGGAQETQYF
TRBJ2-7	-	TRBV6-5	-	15	TGTGCCAGCAGTCACTTTAGCGGAGGGGCCTACGAGCAGTACTTC	CASSHFSGGAYEQYF
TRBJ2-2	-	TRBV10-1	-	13	TGCGCCAGCAGCCAACTAGCAACCGGGGAGCTGTTTTTT	CASSQLATGELFF
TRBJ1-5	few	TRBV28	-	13	TGTGCCAGCAGTTTTCCCCTCAATCAGCCCCAGCATTTT	CASSFPLNQPQHF
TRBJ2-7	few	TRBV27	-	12	TGTGCCAGCAGCCTACAGGGTTCGAAGCAGTACTTC	CASSLQGSKQYF
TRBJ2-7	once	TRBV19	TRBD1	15	TGTGCCAGTAGTATAGAACCCACAGGGGCCTACGAGCAGTACTTC	CASSIEPTGAYEQYF
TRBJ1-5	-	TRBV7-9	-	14	TGTGCCAGCAGCCGTTCAGGGGAAGTTGAGCCCCAGCATTTT	CASSRSGEVEPQHF
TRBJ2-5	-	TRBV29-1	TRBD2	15	TGCAGCGTTGAAGTGCTAGCGGGAGGTGGGGAGACCCAGTACTTC	CSVEVLAGGGETQYF
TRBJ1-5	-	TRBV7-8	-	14	TGTGCCAGCAGCGCACAGGGATCGCAAGTGCCCCAGCATTTT	CASSAQGSQVPQHF
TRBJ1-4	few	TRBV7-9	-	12	TGTACCAGCAGCCGAGACAGGGAAAAACTGTTTTTT	CTSSRDREKLFF
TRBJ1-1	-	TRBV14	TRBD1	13	TGTGCCAGCAGTAGGACAGGGTTGACTGAAGCTTTCTTT	CASSRTGLTEAFF
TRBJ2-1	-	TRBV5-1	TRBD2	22	TGCGCCAGCAGCTCCCAAGCTCACCGACTAGCGGGAGGACCAAAACTTTACAATGAGCAGTTCTTC	CASSSQAHRLAGGPKLYNEQFF
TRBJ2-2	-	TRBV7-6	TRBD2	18	TGTGCCAGCAGCTTAAAACCGACTAGCGGGAGGAGCGCTGGGGAGCTGTTTTTT	CASSLKPTSGRSAGELFF
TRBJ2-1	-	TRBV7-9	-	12	TGTGCCAGCAGCAAAGGGGGGGGTGAGCAGTTCTTC	CASSKGGGEQFF
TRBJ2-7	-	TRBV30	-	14	TGTGCCCCTCTCGGGTGGGGCAGCTCCTACGAGCAGTACTTC	CAPLGWGSSYEQYF
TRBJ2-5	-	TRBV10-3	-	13	TGTGCCATCAGTGGGCAGGGTTGGGAGACCCAGTACTTC	CAISGQGWETQYF
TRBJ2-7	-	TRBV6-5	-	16	TGTGCCAGCAGTTCCCGTTGGAGCGAGACCTCCTACGAGCAGTACTTC	CASSSRWSETSYEQYF
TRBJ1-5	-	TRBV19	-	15	TGTGCCACCGCCCCTATGACAATTGGGAATCAGCCCCAGCATTTT	CATAPMTIGNQPQHF
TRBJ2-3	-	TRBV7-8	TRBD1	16	TGTGCCAGCAGCTGGAGGACAGGGGGCTGGGCAGATACGCAGTATTTT	CASSWRTGGWADTQYF
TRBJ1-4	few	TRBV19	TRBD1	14	TGTGCCAGTAGTATGGGACAGCTAAATGAAAAACTGTTTTTT	CASSMGQLNEKLFF
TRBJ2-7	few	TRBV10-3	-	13	TGTGCCATCAGCGCAGGGCTATCGGACGAGCAGTACTTC	CAISAGLSDEQYF
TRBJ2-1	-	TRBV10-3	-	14	TGTGCCATCAGTGAGTCGAGCGGGTACAATGAGCAGTTCTTC	CAISESSGYNEQFF
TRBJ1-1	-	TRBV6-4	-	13	TGTGCCAGCAGACGGACAGAGAACACTGAAGCTTTCTTT	CASRRTENTEAFF
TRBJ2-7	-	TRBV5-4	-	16	TGTGCCAGCAGCGCAAACTGGCTTGGGACAACCTACGAGCAGTACTTC	CASSANWLGTTYEQYF
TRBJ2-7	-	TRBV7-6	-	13	TGTGCCAGCAGCCCACAGGGAACCTACGAGCAGTACTTC	CASSPQGTYEQYF